This T cell receptor (beta chain) comes out of a study of identifying expanded T cells in peripheral blood. General study findings and limits: Clone count variance between roughly two-week samples rose with total template count. Technical replicates showed around 1.2 changed clones; approximately 2 weeks roughly 16; four weeks 19.

The data were produced by immunoSEQ multiplex PCR, yet TCRdb's version contains in-frame clones alone and is incomplete. The data hold about 50,000 clones, with over 80% observed a single time. In the case of this clone: The antigen is undetermined.

The CDR3 contains 11 residues. Germline loops: CDR1 SEHNR, CDR2 FQNEAQ (reference sequence). Trimming shortened V by 7 bases and J by 8 bases, and 11 bases separated the two germline ends. No infections or other immune events were documented during collection. The rearrangement uses TRBV7-9 and TRBJ1-1; D call uncertain. Specimen: blood. This clonotype was sampled from a person between 18 and 75 years old in good health. The CDR3 DNA sequence: TGTGCCAGCACCCCTTGGAGGGAAGCTTTCTTT. Encoded protein: CASTPWREAFF.